The TCR beta chain described here comes from a study of identical twins. The V end lost 1 base, the J end lost 3 bases, and 12 bases lay between the germline ends. This CDR3 is built from 15 residues. TCRdb re-derived calls from the 5' RACE reads in MiXCR, one entry per CDR3 protein. The table has under 900,000 distinct CDR3 sequences, approximately 13% seen once. The sample also formed part of further work on yellow fever vaccine responses in identical twins.

The clonotype comes from a woman in her late teens or twenties in good health. The rearrangement links TRBV12-3 or TRBV12-4 to TRBJ2-5, with a possible D match to TRBD2 (5 bases). Sample: PBMCs. DNA for the CDR3: TGTGCCAGCAGTTTAGTCGCACTAGTTGAAGAGACCCAGTACTTC. Translating gives CASSLVALVEETQYF.